The 25 T cell receptor beta chains below come from one sample, sequenced in a study of technical replicates of blood from a handful of donors (dated by TCRdb to 2016 to 2017). The library was built by means of the immunoSEQ multiplex PCR assay. TCRdb provides this immuneACCESS table in a form limited to in-frame rearrangements. Some clones are lacking; in checked studies, under half of them reflect an unresolved V gene, and why the rest are absent is not known. The sample table records approximately 78,000 clones; approximately 92% of these occur just once. Over 0.3% of the sample lies in the top ten. What was sequenced was T cells isolated from PBMCs. The receptor set was obtained from a human donor in good health.

In its sample, this clone was seen a few times. V and J are TRBV11-2 and TRBJ1-1, with 7 positions matching TRBD1. This CDR3 spans 14 amino acids. Germline loops: CDR1 SGHAT, CDR2 FQNNGV. V lost 5 bases, J lost 12 bases, and 15 bases stayed unmatched. The CDR3 is CASSVELSGTVTFF. The CDR3 DNA is TGTGCCAGCAGCGTCGAACTATCCGGGACAGTTACTTTCTTT.

V gene TRBV28 combines with J gene TRBJ2-7; tentatively, D is TRBD2 (5 bases). There are 14 residues in the CDR3. Germline values: CDR1 MDHEN, CDR2 SYDVKM. The V end lost 3 bases, the J end lost 7 bases, and 16 bases lay between the germline ends. CDR3 residues: CASSFRGPLGEQYF. DNA for the CDR3: TGTGCCAGCAGTTTTAGAGGGCCCCTAGGTGAGCAGTACTTC.

This clone was picked up one time. This rearrangement joins TRBV9 to TRBJ2-1; 7 bases are a match to TRBD2. J was trimmed by 8 bases and V by 6 bases; bases with no gene match: 11. From germline, CDR1 is SGDLS and CDR2 YYNGEE. The CDR3 has 14 amino acids. The CDR3: CASTFRLAGDEQFF. The CDR3 DNA is TGTGCCAGCACCTTCCGACTAGCCGGGGATGAGCAGTTCTTC.

This rearrangement joins TRBV6-5 to TRBJ1-1; 7 bases are shared with TRBD1. The germline gives CDR1 MNHEY, CDR2 SVGAGI. The CDR3 runs 13 residues. The V gene end was trimmed by 7 bases and the J gene end by 5 bases; junction bases not matched to a gene: 7. The CDR3 region has the DNA TGTGCCAGCATTCAACCAGGGGGTACTGAAGCTTTCTTT. It encodes CASIQPGGTEAFF.

This clone was recorded only once. V gene TRBV6-5 combines with J gene TRBJ1-3; D is possibly TRBD1 (5 bases). CDR3 size: 15 residues. V lost 0 bases to trimming and J lost 2 bases, with 8 bases between them. CDR1 is MNHEY, CDR2 SVGAGI, per germline. CDR3 sequence (DNA): TGTGCCAGCAGTTACTCCAGGGAACCTGGAAACACCATATATTTT. Translated, it gives CASSYSREPGNTIYF.

This clone was counted a single time. The V call is TRBV28, the J call TRBJ1-5; 9 bases map to TRBD1. Germline lookup yields CDR1 MDHEN and CDR2 SYDVKM. This CDR3 has 18 residues. J gave up 0 bases and V 5 bases, and 11 bases lay outside the gene matches. The CDR3 protein is CASSLPDRGSYSNQPQHF. Here the CDR3 DNA reads TGTGCCAGCAGTCTACCTGACAGGGGGTCTTATAGCAATCAGCCCCAGCATTTT. Drawing the rest from reference TRBV28 and TRBJ1-5, the complete variable domain is DVKVTQSSRYLVKRTGEKVFLECVQDMDHENMFWYRQDPGLGLRLIYFSYDVKMKEKGDIPEGYSVSREKKERFSLILESASTNQTSMYLCASSLPDRGSYSNQPQHFGDGTRLSIL.

The J gene is TRBJ2-7, the V gene TRBV4-1, with 10 bases aligning to TRBD2. The CDR3 covers 15 residues. In germline, CDR1 is MGHRA, CDR2 YSYEKL. Unmatched junction bases numbered 2, after V lost 0 bases and J lost 3 bases. The CDR3 loop is CASSQEPSGGYEQYF. For the CDR3, the DNA is TGCGCCAGCAGCCAAGAGCCTAGCGGGGGCTACGAGCAGTACTTC.

This clone was seen once. The chain uses TRBV6-1 and TRBJ2-5; 7 nucleotides line up with TRBD1. Germline-derived CDR1 and CDR2 are MNHNS and SASEGT. CDR3 length equals 16 residues. Germline trimming cut 1 base from V and 1 base from J; bases unmatched to any gene: 6. The CDR3 nucleotides read TGTGCCAGCAGTGAAGGGGACAGACCTCGCCAAGAGACCCAGTACTTC. Its translation is CASSEGDRPRQETQYF.

J is TRBJ2-7 and V is TRBV19; the match to TRBD2 covers 10 bases. The CDR3 has 15 amino acids. Unmatched junction bases numbered 5, after V lost 3 bases and J lost 3 bases. Germline CDR1 and CDR2: LNHDA and SQIVND (reference sequence). This chain's CDR3 is CASSILAGGVYEQYF. In DNA form, the CDR3 reads TGTGCCAGTAGTATCTTAGCGGGAGGAGTCTACGAGCAGTACTTC.

This chain joins TRBV4-3 and TRBJ2-1; TRBD1 agrees at 10 bases. V lost 5 bases, J lost 4 bases, and 5 bases stayed unmatched. This CDR3 has 15 amino acids. Per germline, CDR1 LGHNA and CDR2 YSLEER. CDR3 nucleotide sequence: TGCGCCAGCAGCGAGGGGGGACAGGGGTACAATGAGCAGTTCTTC. Protein sequence: CASSEGGQGYNEQFF.

This clone has only one observation. The V call is TRBV11-2, the J call TRBJ2-1, with 7 bases matching TRBD1. V trimming: 0 bases; J trimming: 6 bases; junction bases outside the gene matches: 5. This CDR3 is 15 amino acids long. Germline-derived CDR1 and CDR2 are SGHAT and FQNNGV. This CDR3 reads CASSLDVTGVNEQFF. DNA for the CDR3: TGTGCCAGCAGCTTAGACGTAACAGGGGTCAATGAGCAGTTCTTC.

This clone was counted once. V gene TRBV5-1 combines with J gene TRBJ2-5; D not resolved. This CDR3 is built from 13 residues. Trimming shortened V by 1 base and J by 4 bases, and 8 bases separated the two germline ends. CDR1 is SGHRS, CDR2 YFSETQ, per germline. CDR3 sequence: CASSLTTRETQYF. The CDR3 bases are TGCGCCAGCAGCTTGACTACCCGAGAGACCCAGTACTTC. The entire variable domain, with the rest obtained from reference TRBV5-1 and TRBJ2-5, is as follows: KAGVTQTPRYLIKTRGQQVTLSCSPISGHRSVSWYQQTPGQGLQFLFEYFSETQRNKGNFPGRFSGRQFSNSRSEMNVSTLELGDSALYLCASSLTTRETQYFGPGTRLLVL.

J is TRBJ2-7 and V is TRBV6-5, with TRBD1 identical over 10 bases. The CDR3 contains 14 residues. Trimming cost V 2 bases and J 2 bases; bases outside gene matches: 0. Germline V gene data show CDR1 as MNHEY and CDR2 as SVGAGI. In nucleotides, the CDR3 is TGTGCCAGCAGTTACGGACAGGGGGCCTACGAGCAGTACTTC. It is translated as CASSYGQGAYEQYF.

The chain combines TRBV7-9 with TRBJ2-7; TRBD2 aligns across 16 bases. With V trimmed by 5 bases and J by 7 bases, 8 bases remained unmatched. The germline CDR1 and CDR2 sequences are SEHNR and FQNEAQ (reference sequence). The CDR3 is made up of 16 amino acids. CDR3 bases: TGTGCCAGCAGCCTAGGGACTAGCGGGAGGGCTAGAGAGCAGTACTTC. Residues: CASSLGTSGRAREQYF.

The chain employs TRBV27 and TRBJ1-2; weak D call: TRBD1 (6 bases). The CDR3 is 15 amino acids. Germline assignment: CDR1 MNHEY and CDR2 SMNVEV (reference sequence). The V end was cut by 3 bases, the J end by 9 bases, with 20 bases between. The CDR3 DNA is TGTGCCAGCAGTTTGGATGACAGGTGGGATGGTAGCTACACCTTC. It yields the protein CASSLDDRWDGSYTF.

This chain joins TRBV30 and TRBJ1-2; D not resolved. Trimming took off 0 bases at V and 4 bases at J, with 9 bases between the two ends. This CDR3 comprises 13 residues. CDR1 is GTSNPN, CDR2 SVGIG, per germline (reference sequence). DNA of the CDR3: TGTGCCTGGAGTGTAGGGCGGGTCTATGGCTACACCTTC. Protein: CAWSVGRVYGYTF.

This sequence joins TRBV7-8 and TRBJ2-5; the D is unclear. V was cut by 5 bases and J by 4 bases, with 11 bases left in between. Germline assignment: CDR1 SGHVS and CDR2 FQNEAQ. The CDR3 is made up of 13 amino acids. CDR3 in amino acids: CASSGQSGETQYF. The CDR3 DNA sequence: TGTGCCAGCAGCGGGCAAAGTGGAGAGACCCAGTACTTC.

The chain carries TRBV25-1 and TRBJ2-7; TRBD1 agrees at 9 bases. Germline CDR1 MGHDK, CDR2 SYGVNS. The CDR3 is made up of 15 amino acids. Unmatched junction bases numbered 10, after V lost 4 bases and J lost 6 bases. The DNA of the CDR3 is TGTGCCAGCAGTGCCGGGACAGGGTGGTCCGGCGAGCAGTACTTC. Its translation: CASSAGTGWSGEQYF.

The chain joins TRBV20-1 to TRBJ2-7, with D maybe TRBD1 (5 bases). V was trimmed by 6 bases and J by 6 bases, leaving 12 bases between them. The CDR3 covers 11 residues. Germline assignment: CDR1 DFQATT and CDR2 SNEGSKA (reference sequence). DNA for the CDR3: TGCAGTGCCGGCCAGGGCGTCGAGCAGTACTTC. It encodes CSAGQGVEQYF.

The V and J genes are TRBV6-6 and TRBJ2-7; possibly TRBD1 for D (5 bases). CDR1 is MNHNY and CDR2 is SVGAGI in the germline V gene (reference sequence). This CDR3 has 16 residues. Trimming shortened V by 0 bases and J by 6 bases, and 18 bases separated the two germline ends. CDR3 bases: TGTGCCAGCAGTTACTCGTCAGGTGGGGCCTGGGGCGAGCAGTACTTC. This gives the protein CASSYSSGGAWGEQYF.

This chain links TRBV7-6 with TRBJ2-7, with TRBD2 as a possible D gene (6 bases). Deletions cut 5 bases from V and 7 bases from J, with 12 bases between. The germline CDR1 and CDR2 sequences are SGHVS and FNYEAQ. CDR3 length: 12 amino acids. The CDR3 sequence is CASSKNGREQYF. CDR3 nucleotides: TGTGCCAGCAGCAAGAACGGGAGAGAGCAGTACTTC.

This clone was seen just once. The chain employs TRBV29-1 and TRBJ2-2; 8 positions match TRBD2. The CDR3 covers 16 residues. The germline V gene encodes CDR1 SQVTM and CDR2 ANQGSEA. J gave up 2 bases and V 7 bases, and 12 bases lay outside the gene matches. The CDR3 DNA sequence: TGCAGCGCTGGGATTCCAAGCGGGGGCAACACCGGGGAGCTGTTTTTT. Amino acid sequence: CSAGIPSGGNTGELFF.

This rearrangement joins TRBV5-4 to TRBJ2-7, with 10 nucleotides matching TRBD1. CDR1 is SGHNT, CDR2 YYREEE, per germline (reference sequence). The CDR3 totals 15 residues. V gave up 4 bases and J gave up 5 bases; unmatched junction bases: 9. CDR3 sequence (DNA): TGTGCCAGCAGCCTAATCCGGGACAGGGGTCACGAGCAGTACTTC. It translates to CASSLIRDRGHEQYF.

This clone was seen a single time. The chain has TRBV19 and TRBJ2-7, with 9 bases identical to TRBD2. Germline values: CDR1 LNHDA, CDR2 SQIVND (reference sequence). The CDR3 has 16 amino acids. With V trimmed by 3 bases and J by 4 bases, 10 bases remained unmatched. CDR3 in amino acids: CASSIMTSGREYEQYF. In DNA, the CDR3 is TGTGCCAGTAGTATTATGACTAGCGGAAGGGAATACGAGCAGTACTTC.

This clone was counted a few times. The V and J genes are TRBV4-1 and TRBJ2-2; 9 positions match TRBD2. Trimming cost V 2 bases and J 0 bases; bases outside gene matches: 16. CDR1 is MGHRA, CDR2 YSYEKL, per germline. The CDR3 totals 21 residues. This chain's CDR3 is CASSQTTVPAGGLANTGELFF. Here the CDR3 DNA reads TGCGCCAGCAGCCAAACTACGGTTCCAGCGGGAGGATTAGCGAACACCGGGGAGCTGTTTTTT.